This T cell receptor (beta chain) was sequenced for a study of regulatory T cells in long-lasting Graves disease. The study, taken as a whole, reports: It was in persistent disease that TRBV28, TRBJ1-2 and TRBJ2-5 were favored.

Time point of the sample: persistent/refractory GD, antithyroid drugs over 5 years with positive TRAb. Scientists built the TCR library using RNA that was extracted from PBMCs. The V end was cut by 2 bases, the J end by 5 bases, with 13 bases between. The CDR3 has 15 residues. CDR1 and CDR2 from the germline V gene are MNHEY and SMNVEV (reference sequence). Through Arm-PCR of CDR3 regions and iRepertoire HTBI primers, TCR beta libraries were built. In TCRdb, the multiplex PCR reads were re-called with MiXCR into one record per CDR3 protein. The repertoire holds hundreds of thousands of distinct CDR3 sequences, with around 20% as singletons. As regards this clonotype: The target antigen is unknown.

The chain employs TRBV27 and TRBJ2-1; D ambiguous. Sequences were derived from peripheral blood mononuclear cells (PBMCs), sampled when the disease was refractory, from a patient treated with antithyroid drugs. The source of this sequence is a female donor with Graves disease. The CDR3 sequence is CASSLESNWHNEQFF. CDR3 nucleotide sequence: TGTGCCAGCAGTTTAGAGAGTAACTGGCACAATGAGCAGTTCTTC.